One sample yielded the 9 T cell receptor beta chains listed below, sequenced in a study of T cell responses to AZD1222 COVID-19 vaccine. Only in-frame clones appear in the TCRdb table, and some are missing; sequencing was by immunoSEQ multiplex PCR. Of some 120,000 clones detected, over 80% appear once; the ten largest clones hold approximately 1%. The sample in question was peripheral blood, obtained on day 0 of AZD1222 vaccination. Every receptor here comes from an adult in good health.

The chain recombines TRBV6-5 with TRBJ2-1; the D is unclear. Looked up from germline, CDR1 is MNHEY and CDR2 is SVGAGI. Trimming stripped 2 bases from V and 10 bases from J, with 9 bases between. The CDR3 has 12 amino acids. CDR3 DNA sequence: TGTGCCAGCAGTTACAAATTCGGGGAGCAGTTCTTC. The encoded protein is CASSYKFGEQFF.

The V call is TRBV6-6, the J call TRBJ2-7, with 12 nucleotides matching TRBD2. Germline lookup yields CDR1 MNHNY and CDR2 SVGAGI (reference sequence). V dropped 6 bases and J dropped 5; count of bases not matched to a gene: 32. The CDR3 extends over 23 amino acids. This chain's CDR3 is CASSSGFLFRLAGDQRGFNEQYF. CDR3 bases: TGTGCCAGCAGCTCAGGGTTTCTTTTCAGACTAGCGGGAGACCAGAGGGGATTCAACGAGCAGTACTTC.

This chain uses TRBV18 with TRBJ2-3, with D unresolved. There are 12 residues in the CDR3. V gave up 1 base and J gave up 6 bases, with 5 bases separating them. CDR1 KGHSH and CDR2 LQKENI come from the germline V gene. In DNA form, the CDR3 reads TGTGCCAGCTCACCACGTACCGATACGCAGTATTTT. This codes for CASSPRTDTQYF.

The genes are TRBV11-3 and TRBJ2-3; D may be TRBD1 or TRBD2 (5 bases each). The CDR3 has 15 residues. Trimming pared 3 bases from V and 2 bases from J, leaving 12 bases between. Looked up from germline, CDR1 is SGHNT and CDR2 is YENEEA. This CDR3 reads CASSLGTRTTDTQYF. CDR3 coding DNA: TGTGCCAGCAGCTTGGGGACCCGGACCACAGATACGCAGTATTTT. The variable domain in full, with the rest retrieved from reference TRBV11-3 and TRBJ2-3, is EAGVVQSPRYKIIEKKQPVAFWCNPISGHNTLYWYLQNLGQGPELLIRYENEEAVDDSQLPKDRFSAERLKGVDSTLKIQPAELGDSAVYLCASSLGTRTTDTQYFGPGTRLTVL.

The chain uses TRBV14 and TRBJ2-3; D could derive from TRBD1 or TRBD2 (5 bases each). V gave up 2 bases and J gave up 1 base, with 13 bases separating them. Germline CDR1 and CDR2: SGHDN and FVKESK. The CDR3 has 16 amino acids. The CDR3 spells CASSQWGYSGTDTQYF. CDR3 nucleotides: TGTGCCAGCAGCCAATGGGGGTACTCAGGCACAGATACGCAGTATTTT.

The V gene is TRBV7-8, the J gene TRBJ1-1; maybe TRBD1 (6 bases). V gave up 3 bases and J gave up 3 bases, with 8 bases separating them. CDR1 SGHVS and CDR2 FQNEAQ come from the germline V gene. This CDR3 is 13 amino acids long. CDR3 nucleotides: TGTGCCAGCAGCTTGGACAGAGACACTGAAGCTTTCTTT. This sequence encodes CASSLDRDTEAFF. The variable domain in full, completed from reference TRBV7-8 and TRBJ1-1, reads GAGVSQSPRYKVAKRGQDVALRCDPISGHVSLFWYQQALGQGPEFLTYFQNEAQLDKSGLPSDRFFAERPEGSVSTLKIQRTQQEDSAVYLCASSLDRDTEAFFGQGTRLTVV.

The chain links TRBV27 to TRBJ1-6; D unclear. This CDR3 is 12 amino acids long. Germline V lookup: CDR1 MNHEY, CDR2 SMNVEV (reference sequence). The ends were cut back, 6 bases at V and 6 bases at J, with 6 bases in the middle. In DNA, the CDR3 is TGTGCCAGCAGCCTCCTTAATTCACCCCTCCACTTT. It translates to CASSLLNSPLHF.

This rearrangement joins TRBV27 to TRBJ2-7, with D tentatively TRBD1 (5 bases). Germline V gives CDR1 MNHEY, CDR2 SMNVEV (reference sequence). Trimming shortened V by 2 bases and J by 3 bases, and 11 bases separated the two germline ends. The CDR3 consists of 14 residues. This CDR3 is CASSLGQGIYEQYF. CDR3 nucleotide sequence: TGTGCCAGCAGTTTAGGTCAGGGAATCTACGAGCAGTACTTC.

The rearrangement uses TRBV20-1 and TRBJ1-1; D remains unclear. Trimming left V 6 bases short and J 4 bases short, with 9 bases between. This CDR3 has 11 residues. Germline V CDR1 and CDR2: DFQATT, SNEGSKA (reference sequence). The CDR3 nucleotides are TGCAGTGCCTACGACTCCACTGAAGCTTTCTTT. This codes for CSAYDSTEAFF.